Listed here is a single T cell receptor (beta chain). The source of the sample is a study of PD-L1 blockade in urothelial cancer. Overall study context: Peripheral blood specimens exhibited a median yield of about 150,000 T cells.

Produced via immunoSEQ multiplex PCR; TCRdb's table is partial and in-frame only. The sample carries 85,000 to 130,000 clones, approximately 91% recorded once. The J segment lost 5 bases and the V segment lost 7 bases, leaving 6 bases of the junction unmatched. Per germline, CDR1 LNHDA and CDR2 SQIVND (reference sequence). CDR3 size: 14 residues. This rearrangement joins TRBV19 to TRBJ2-4, with 9 bases fitting TRBD1. The material was PBMCs, obtained around atezolizumab (anti-PD-L1) treatment. The clonotype was recovered from a woman at least 80 years old with urothelial cancer. The CDR3 nucleotides read TGTGCCAGTAAGGCGGGGGACAGGGAAAACATTCAGTACTTC. Protein sequence: CASKAGDRENIQYF.